Detailed here is one T cell receptor beta chain. The target antigen is unknown. The CDR3 runs 16 residues. Looked up from germline, CDR1 is SGHAT and CDR2 is FQNNGV. J gave up 7 bases and V 7 bases, and 13 bases lay outside the gene matches. The record originates from a study of T cell responses to AZD1222 COVID-19 vaccine. Notes on the study in general: Most donors were white British and more were female, and clonal diversity was possibly underestimated.

Method: immunoSEQ multiplex PCR; TCRdb's copy keeps in-frame clones and lacks some. The table includes around 120,000 clones, about nine tenths detected once. The chain employs TRBV11-2 and TRBJ1-2; 12 bases align to TRBD1. The material was peripheral blood, obtained on day 0 of AZD1222 vaccination. This TCR derives from an adult in good health. CDR3 amino acids: CASTPLGQGASSGYTF. For the CDR3, the DNA is TGTGCCAGCACCCCTCTGGGACAGGGGGCGTCTAGTGGCTACACCTTC.